A selection of T cell receptor beta chains follows, all from one sample in a study of blood T cell repertoires in COVID-19. The repertoire was sequenced with immunoSEQ multiplex PCR; TCRdb's copy has only in-frame clones and lacks some. The sample consists of 120,000 or so clones, about 85% of them appearing once. Sequences were obtained from peripheral blood. Receptor source: a man older than 75 with active or convalescent COVID-19. Each CDR3 is given with its conserved first and last residue. The D gene is left open where the match is weak.

v_call d_call cdr3_aa
TRBV5-5 TRBD1 CASSLVGTGGILETQYF
TRBV27 . CASSSTGAYNSPLHF
TRBV10-2 . CASSTIETVTYEQYF
TRBV10-2 . CASSESAGTNTIYF
TRBV29-1 . CSVGVAATDTQYF
TRBV3-1/TRBV3-2 . CASSQAESVRSGELFF
TRBV6-4 TRBD1 CASSDSRDRGRSTYNSPLHF
TRBV12-3/TRBV12-4 . CASMGRPGETQYF
TRBV7-9 TRBD1 CASSRDRSTQYF
TRBV3-1/TRBV3-2 . CASSHGQSAGELFF
TRBV10-3 TRBD1 CAIRTGQGADEQYF
TRBV28 . CASSSTGFWDSNQPQHF
TRBV4-1 . CASSQDKGWSSGNTIYF
TRBV6-5 . CASSPGNLGSPLHF
TRBV28 . CASRNRGNTGELFF
TRBV16 . CASSQSRGSQNIQYF
TRBV4-2 . CASSQDPGYTEAFF
TRBV10-1 TRBD1 CASTPGQADEQYF
TRBV7-7 TRBD1 CASSLVCGTGGSNEQFF
TRBV19 TRBD1 CASTGGLSGANVLTF
TRBV28 TRBD1 CASSLWDRRYEQYF
TRBV5-4 TRBD1 CASSLGGQVSEQFF
TRBV7-8 . CASSLWAGARAYGYTF
TRBV4-3 . CASSQGGGAPYEQYF
TRBV3-1/TRBV3-2 . CASSQMTSEHEQYF
TRBV6-5 TRBD1 CASSYQGQGIGETQYF
TRBV3-1/TRBV3-2 . CASTLGSGEQYF
TRBV5-1 . CASSLGVLPGNYEQYF
TRBV2 . CASSRTDSSTYEQYF
TRBV7-6 TRBD1 CASSHNGQGGGTEAFF
TRBV10-3 . CAIRSLQGRATNEKLFF
TRBV24-1 TRBD1 CATSGGTGLGETQYF
TRBV6-5 . CASQAGVFYGYTF
TRBV3-1/TRBV3-2 TRBD1 CASSSLGGQGFGYTF
TRBV6-2/TRBV6-3 . CASSYSIGRNGQPQHF
TRBV5-6 . CASTFRQAGGAFF
TRBV6-5 TRBD2 CASTSAGSGSPEQFF
TRBV4-3 . CASSQDRGSVGGELFF
TRBV7-3 . CASSPLQGAGANVLTF
TRBV7-3 TRBD1 CASSSQGSDYGYTF
TRBV5-1 . CASSLAGGLPGDTQYF
TRBV10-3 TRBD1 CAIRRGLYEQYF
TRBV6-1 . CASSENSGETQYF
TRBV10-3 TRBD1 CAISLGQGAPELFF
TRBV30 . CAWSVIHGELFF
TRBV7-8 TRBD1 CASSLNKGTVQETQYF